Listed below are T cell receptor beta chains from one sample, sequenced in a study of blood T cell repertoires in COVID-19. The repertoire was sequenced with immunoSEQ multiplex PCR; TCRdb's copy has only in-frame clones and lacks some. The sample lists 150,000 to 200,000 clones, 82% occurring once. The sample consisted of PBMCs or T cells enriched from blood (not recorded which). The origin of the receptors is a man between 45 and 60 years old who had recovered from COVID-19. CDR3s include the opening cysteine and the closing phenylalanine or tryptophan. The D gene is left open where the match is weak. Size is stated for part of the rows, as once, few or many counts, or as a class when the clone is expanded.

>NA|TRBV5-6|TRBD1|TRBJ1-2
TGTGCCAGCAGCTGGGGAGAGGGGGCCAGCTATGGCTACACCTTC
CASSWGEGASYGYTF
>few|TRBV5-1|NA|TRBJ2-7
TGCGCCAGCAGCTTGGGGGCAGGGTCTTCCTACGAGCAGTACTTC
CASSLGAGSSYEQYF
>NA|TRBV5-4|TRBD1|TRBJ1-4
TGTGCCAGCAGTACGAACAGGGGGCTAAATGAAAAACTGTTTTTT
CASSTNRGLNEKLFF
>NA|TRBV14|NA|TRBJ2-5
TGTGCCAGCAGCCCAGCCGGGGACTGGGGCCAAGAGACCCAGTACTTC
CASSPAGDWGQETQYF
>few|TRBV3-1/TRBV3-2|NA|TRBJ2-3
TGTGCCAGCAGCTTCAGTTCGGATACGCAGTATTTT
CASSFSSDTQYF
>NA|TRBV6-1|NA|TRBJ2-2
TGTGCCAGCAGTGGGGTGCCTGGGACAATTTCCACCGGGGAGCTGTTTTTT
CASSGVPGTISTGELFF
>NA|TRBV5-5|NA|TRBJ2-3
TGTGCCAGCAGCTTATATCAGGGGATCGGCACAGATACGCAGTATTTT
CASSLYQGIGTDTQYF
>NA|TRBV5-4|TRBD1|TRBJ2-7
TGTGCCAGCAGCTATCCGACAGGGGGGTCCTACGAGCAGTACTTC
CASSYPTGGSYEQYF
>NA|TRBV6-5|TRBD2|TRBJ2-1
TGTGCCAGCAGTCTAACGGGACTACACAATGAGCAGTTCTTC
CASSLTGLHNEQFF
>once|TRBV5-1|NA|TRBJ1-1
TGCGCCAGCAGCTGGGGCGGGGGCTTGGACACTGAAGCTTTCTTT
CASSWGGGLDTEAFF
>NA|TRBV3-1/TRBV3-2|NA|TRBJ1-6
TGTGCCAGCAGCCACGGGGAGCCCCTCCACTTT
CASSHGEPLHF